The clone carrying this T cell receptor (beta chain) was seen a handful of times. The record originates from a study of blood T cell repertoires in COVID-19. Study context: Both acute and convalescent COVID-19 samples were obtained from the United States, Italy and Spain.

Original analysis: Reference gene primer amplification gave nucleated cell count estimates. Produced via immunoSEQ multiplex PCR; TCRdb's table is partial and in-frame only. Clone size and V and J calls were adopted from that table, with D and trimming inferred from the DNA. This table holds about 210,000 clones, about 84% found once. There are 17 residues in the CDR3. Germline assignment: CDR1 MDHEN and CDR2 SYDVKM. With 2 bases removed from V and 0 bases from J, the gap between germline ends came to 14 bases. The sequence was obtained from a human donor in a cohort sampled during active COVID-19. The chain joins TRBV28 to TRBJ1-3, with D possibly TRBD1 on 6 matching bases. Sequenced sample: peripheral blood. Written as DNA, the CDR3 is TGTGCCAGCAGTTTAATTGGCCCAGGGGACTCTGGAAACACCATATATTTT. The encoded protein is CASSLIGPGDSGNTIYF.